A single sample gave rise to the 10 T cell receptor beta chains below, sequenced in a study of T-cell reconstitution after alpha-beta-depleted transplantation in children. As it was prepared, the TCRbeta library received unique molecular identifiers. One entry per CDR3 protein, called by TCRdb with MiXCR from the PCR reads. The sample contains around 490,000 distinct CDR3 sequences, over 10% of which appear only once. Material: PBMCs, mostly from graft donor cells, obtained 180 days after TCRalphabeta/CD19-depleted stem cell transplant. The receptors were gathered from a female patient younger than 10 who had a stem cell transplant for aplastic anemia, so the T cells may come from the graft donor.

As for this clonotype: The junction shows a germline mismatch at one end, possibly a read error. V and J are TRBV12-3 or TRBV12-4 and TRBJ2-2; TRBD1 is a possible D gene (6 bases). The CDR3 length is 18 residues. The CDR3 nucleotides are TGTACCAGCAGGGGTGGGACCCAGGGATCCGCGAACACCGGGGAGCTGTTTTTT. The encoded protein is CTSRGGTQGSANTGELFF.

This clonotype was counted many times. The chain is built from TRBV4-2 and TRBJ2-5, with a tentative D call TRBD1 (6 bases). This CDR3 is built from 15 residues. CDR1 and CDR2 from the germline V gene are LGHNA and YNFKEQ. The V end was cut by 5 bases, the J end by 5 bases, with 18 bases between. In DNA form, the CDR3 reads TGTGCCAGCAGCACACAGACAGGATTTACGGAGACCCAGTACTTC. It encodes CASSTQTGFTETQYF.

This clonotype was seen once. This chain links TRBV30 with TRBJ1-2, with D maybe TRBD1 (6 bases). Trimming took 0 bases from V and 0 from J, leaving 11 bases between them. The length of the CDR3 is 15 residues. Germline CDR1 GTSNPN, CDR2 SVGIG (reference sequence). As DNA, the CDR3 is TGTGCCTGGAGTGTACGTCGGACAGCTAACTATGGCTACACCTTC. It is translated as CAWSVRRTANYGYTF.

The rearrangement joins TRBV5-1 to TRBJ1-1; perhaps TRBD1 as D (5 bases). From germline, CDR1 is SGHRS and CDR2 YFSETQ. This CDR3 has 17 amino acids. Trimming removed 1 base at V and 0 bases at J, with 16 bases between. The CDR3 DNA reads as TGCGCCAGCAGCTTGAGGATGGGGGTTATTATGAACACTGAAGCTTTCTTT. As protein: CASSLRMGVIMNTEAFF.

V is TRBV7-2 and J is TRBJ2-5, with 8 bases matching TRBD2. The germline V gene encodes CDR1 SGHTA and CDR2 FQGNSA. The CDR3 length is 17 residues. After removal of 1 base from V and 0 bases from J, the junction contained 7 bases not matched to a gene. CDR3: CASSLGGSGIHQETQYF. The CDR3 coding sequence is TGTGCCAGCAGCTTAGGGGGTAGCGGGATACACCAAGAGACCCAGTACTTC.

This clonotype was detected a few times. This chain joins TRBV3-1 and TRBJ2-2; D is undetermined. In germline, CDR1 is LGHDT, CDR2 YNNKEL (reference sequence). The V end lost 7 bases, the J end lost 8 bases, and 17 bases lay between the germline ends. This CDR3 has 14 residues. CDR3 nucleotides: TGTGCCAGCACCCTCTCGACTCCCTCAGGGGAGCTGTTTTTT. Translated: CASTLSTPSGELFF.

The chain is built from TRBV5-1 and TRBJ2-3; D gene uncertain. The CDR3 length is 15 residues. CDR1 is SGHRS and CDR2 is YFSETQ in the germline V gene. The V end lost 4 bases, the J end lost 2 bases, and 14 bases lay between the germline ends. The CDR3 spells CASSPRKAVTDTQYF. Written as DNA, the CDR3 is TGCGCCAGCAGCCCCAGGAAGGCAGTCACAGATACGCAGTATTTT.

This clonotype was seen a handful of times. V is TRBV30 and J is TRBJ1-3, with D unclear. In germline, CDR1 is GTSNPN, CDR2 SVGIG (reference sequence). Trimming stripped 0 bases from V and 7 bases from J, with 10 bases between. There are 13 residues in the CDR3. Written as DNA, the CDR3 is TGTGCCTGGAGTGTAGGCGCCCGGAACACCATATATTTT. It specifies CAWSVGARNTIYF. The variable domain in full, completed from reference TRBV30 and TRBJ1-3, reads SQTIHQWPATLVQPVGSPLSLECTVEGTSNPNLYWYRQAAGRGLQLLFYSVGIGQISSEVPQNLSASRPQDRQFILSSKKLLLSDSGFYLCAWSVGARNTIYFGEGSWLTVV.

V usage is TRBV11-2 and J usage is TRBJ2-1; 8 nucleotides line up with TRBD1. Losses at the gene ends were 1 base for V and 8 bases for J; bases not matched to a gene: 10. This CDR3 spans 16 amino acids. Per the germline V gene, CDR1 is SGHAT and CDR2 is FQNNGV. The CDR3 nucleotides read TGTGCCAGCAGCTTAGGGCCCCGGGACAGGTTCCATGAGCAGTTCTTC. Amino acid sequence: CASSLGPRDRFHEQFF.

This clonotype was found a few times. Here the CDR3 reads CSALMTSGRAHEQFF. CDR3 DNA sequence: TGCAGTGCTTTGATGACTAGCGGGAGGGCCCATGAGCAGTTCTTC. V and J are TRBV20-1 and TRBJ2-1; 14 bases fit TRBD2. Germline CDR1 DFQATT, CDR2 SNEGSKA (reference sequence). V was clipped by 5 bases and J by 8 bases; unmatched bases: 8. The CDR3 loop spans 15 amino acids.